This T cell receptor (beta chain) was retrieved from a study of T cell repertoires in cytomegalovirus infection. About the research overall: Public TCR beta signature analysis indicated the presence of both CMV infection and matching HLA type. Study results and limitations: Within the response measured ex vivo, HLA-C-restricted CMV-specific TCR beta clonotypes were dominant.

TCRdb passed the reads through MiXCR, listing each CDR3 protein once. Of hundreds of thousands of distinct CDR3 sequences detected, 42% appear once; the ten largest clones hold about 39%. Note on this clonotype: Its antigen is still unknown.

The CDR3 is 12 residues long. CDR1 MDHEN and CDR2 SYDVKM come from the germline V gene. V lost 7 bases and J 9 bases, leaving 16 bases between the germline ends. This specimen was cultured PBMCs, taken from culture after CMV antigen stimulation. J is TRBJ2-7 and V is TRBV28; possibly TRBD1 or TRBD2 for D (5 bases each). This receptor was identified in a human donor in good health (CMV status not recorded). Some clones in this sample may be carry-over from other donors' samples. This CDR3 is CASKATGRVQYF. CDR3 bases: TGTGCCAGCAAGGCAACGGGGCGGGTGCAGTACTTC.